A selection of T cell receptor beta chains follows, all from one sample in a study of T cells in Graves' hyperthyroidism and ophthalmopathy. MiXCR was run by TCRdb on the multiplex PCR reads, yielding one entry per CDR3 protein. The sample carries around 390,000 distinct CDR3 sequences, roughly 14% recorded once. Sequencing input: blood. Receptors originate from a woman younger than 45 with Graves' ophthalmopathy. The CDR3 runs from the conserved cysteine through the conserved F or W. Fields, in order: CDR3 DNA, CDR3 protein, V gene, J gene, D gene, clone size. D genes are given only for firm matches. Clone size appears in some rows only: once, few, many, or a class for an expanded clone.

CDR3 DNA: TGTGCCAGTACCCCCGGGACAGGGCCATCCTACGAGCAGTACTTC; CDR3 protein: CASTPGTGPSYEQYF; V gene: TRBV19; J gene: TRBJ2-7; D gene: TRBD1; clone size: few
CDR3 DNA: TGTGCCAGCATCCTAAGCGGGGGACCTGAAGCTTTCTTT; CDR3 protein: CASILSGGPEAFF; V gene: TRBV5-5; J gene: TRBJ1-1; D gene: -; clone size: -
CDR3 DNA: TGTGCCAGCAGCTTATTCCCTGGAAACACCATATATTTT; CDR3 protein: CASSLFPGNTIYF; V gene: TRBV7-2; J gene: TRBJ1-3; D gene: -; clone size: many
CDR3 DNA: TGTGCCAGCAGTTTAGGACGGGGGGGTAACAATGAGCAGTTCTTC; CDR3 protein: CASSLGRGGNNEQFF; V gene: TRBV12-3/TRBV12-4; J gene: TRBJ2-1; D gene: TRBD2; clone size: many
CDR3 DNA: TGTGCCAGCAGGGACACAGGGGTTAACTATGGCTACACCTTC; CDR3 protein: CASRDTGVNYGYTF; V gene: TRBV28; J gene: TRBJ1-2; D gene: TRBD1; clone size: many
CDR3 DNA: TGTGCCAGCAGGTCGATCATATTCGGTGCCAAAAACATTCAGTACTTC; CDR3 protein: CASRSIIFGAKNIQYF; V gene: TRBV27; J gene: TRBJ2-4; D gene: -; clone size: many
CDR3 DNA: TGTGCCAGCACCCCCGAGTCTCCCAACTACAATGAGCAGTTCTTC; CDR3 protein: CASTPESPNYNEQFF; V gene: TRBV12-3/TRBV12-4; J gene: TRBJ2-1; D gene: -; clone size: many
CDR3 DNA: TGTGCCAGCGGTACAGGGAAGGGCTACGAGCAGTACTTC; CDR3 protein: CASGTGKGYEQYF; V gene: TRBV6-1; J gene: TRBJ2-7; D gene: -; clone size: many
CDR3 DNA: TGCGCCAGCAGCTTGGTCGTAGGGGATCCCCGTACAGATACGCAGTATTTT; CDR3 protein: CASSLVVGDPRTDTQYF; V gene: TRBV5-1; J gene: TRBJ2-3; D gene: -; clone size: many
CDR3 DNA: TGTGCCACCAGTGATGGAATAGTTGCGAACACCGGGGAGCTGTTTTTT; CDR3 protein: CATSDGIVANTGELFF; V gene: TRBV24-1; J gene: TRBJ2-2; D gene: -; clone size: many
CDR3 DNA: TGTGCCAGCAGCTTGGCCCAGGGCCCCAATCAGCCCCAGCATTTT; CDR3 protein: CASSLAQGPNQPQHF; V gene: TRBV7-9; J gene: TRBJ1-5; D gene: -; clone size: many